This passage covers 27 T cell receptor beta chains from one sample sequenced in a study of CD8+CD57+ T cells in acquired aplastic anemia. In patients chosen for sequencing, flow cytometry had shown CD8+CD57+ cell expansion. For CDR3 and TCR beta VDJ profiling, genomic DNA was the template used. TCRdb re-called the reads through MiXCR, storing one row per CDR3 protein. The sample has about 160,000 distinct CDR3 sequences; 71% are singletons. The sample was sorted CD4+, CD8+, or CD8+CD57+ T cells (not recorded which) from PBMCs. These receptors all stem from a human donor with aplastic anemia.

This clonotype was observed a handful of times. V and J are TRBV7-3 and TRBJ1-1, with a possible D match to TRBD1 (6 bases). Per germline, CDR1 SGHTA and CDR2 FQGTGA. The CDR3 is 14 residues long. V shed 10 bases and J shed 0 bases, with 15 bases lying between them. This CDR3 is CAISNGGLNTEAFF. The CDR3 region has the DNA TGTGCCATCTCAAACGGGGGCTTGAACACTGAAGCTTTCTTT.

The genes are TRBV7-2 and TRBJ2-4; 9 bases fit TRBD1. The CDR3 contains 19 residues. J gave up 3 bases and V 3 bases, and 15 bases lay outside the gene matches. The germline CDR1 and CDR2 sequences are SGHTA and FQGNSA. Here the CDR3 reads CASSFTGTGTGRLKNIQYF. CDR3 in DNA: TGTGCCAGCAGCTTCACAGGCACCGGGACAGGGCGCCTCAAAAACATTCAGTACTTC.

A remark on this clonotype: One junction end disagrees with the germline gene, perhaps due to a read error. This sequence joins TRBV10-3 and TRBJ2-5; D is perhaps TRBD1 or TRBD2 (5 bases each). The germline gives CDR1 ENHRY, CDR2 SYGVKD. This CDR3 spans 16 amino acids. CDR3: CAIRGRDGPNQEAQYF. The CDR3 DNA is TGTGCCATCAGGGGTCGGGACGGGCCGAACCAAGAGGCCCAGTACTTC.

This chain links TRBV24-1 with TRBJ2-3; D is uncertain. The CDR3 is made up of 11 amino acids. Trimming removed 6 bases from V and 4 bases from J, with 4 bases in between. The germline gives CDR1 KGHDR, CDR2 SFDVKD. CDR3 in DNA: TGTGCCACCAGTTCGGCAGATACGCAGTATTTT. Translated, it gives CATSSADTQYF.

CDR3: CASTIRKESEAFF. For the CDR3, the DNA is TGTGCCAGTACAATCCGCAAAGAATCCGAAGCTTTCTTT. V gene TRBV19 combines with J gene TRBJ1-1, with D unresolved. V was trimmed by 7 bases and J by 8 bases, leaving 17 bases between them. CDR3 length: 13 amino acids. The germline V gene encodes CDR1 LNHDA and CDR2 SQIVND (reference sequence).

This clonotype was recorded a few times. The chain carries TRBV10-3 and TRBJ2-3; 10 bases map to TRBD1. CDR1 is ENHRY, CDR2 SYGVKD, per germline. Trimming took 3 bases from V and 5 from J; bases not matched to a gene: 8. This CDR3 contains 16 residues. CDR3: CAISDRDRGRGDTQYF. The DNA of the CDR3 is TGTGCCATCAGTGACCGTGACAGGGGGCGAGGAGATACGCAGTATTTT.

This clonotype was detected only a few times. This sequence joins TRBV7-8 and TRBJ1-6; the D gene is possibly TRBD1 (6 bases). The V and J ends lost 1 base and 10 bases respectively, with 17 bases between them. There are 16 residues in the CDR3. Germline CDR1 SGHVS, CDR2 FQNEAQ. CDR3 loop: CASSLGWKDSVSPLHF. CDR3 bases: TGTGCCAGCAGCTTAGGGTGGAAGGACAGCGTCTCACCCCTCCACTTT. The full variable domain, completed using reference TRBV7-8 and TRBJ1-6, is GAGVSQSPRYKVAKRGQDVALRCDPISGHVSLFWYQQALGQGPEFLTYFQNEAQLDKSGLPSDRFFAERPEGSVSTLKIQRTQQEDSAVYLCASSLGWKDSVSPLHFGNGTRLTVT.

This chain joins TRBV24-1 and TRBJ2-3; possibly TRBD1 or TRBD2 for D (5 bases each). The CDR3 consists of 16 residues. V lost 4 bases and J 5 bases, leaving 18 bases between the germline ends. Germline-derived CDR1 and CDR2 are KGHDR and SFDVKD. The CDR3 DNA reads as TGTGCCACCAGTGAGCGAGGGGTGGGCGAGGGAGATACGCAGTATTTT. Protein: CATSERGVGEGDTQYF.

The chain has TRBV6-4 and TRBJ2-2, with a tentative D call TRBD2 (5 bases). Per germline, CDR1 MRHNA and CDR2 SNTAGT. The CDR3 is 12 residues long. The germline V and J ends were trimmed by 6 bases and 7 bases, with 9 bases remaining between them. The DNA for the CDR3 is TGTGCCAGCAGCCATACTAGCGGGGAGCTGTTTTTT. Encoded protein: CASSHTSGELFF.

J is TRBJ1-6 and V is TRBV19, with D unresolved. The CDR3 runs 12 residues. Germline values: CDR1 LNHDA, CDR2 SQIVND (reference sequence). V lost 1 base and J 10 bases, leaving 5 bases between the germline ends. DNA for the CDR3: TGTGCCAGTAGTATAGGAGGATCACCCCTCCACTTT. This translates into CASSIGGSPLHF.

The V gene is TRBV24-1, the J gene TRBJ2-7, with D perhaps given as TRBD1 or TRBD2 (6 bases each). V gave up 4 bases and J gave up 5 bases, with 20 bases separating them. The CDR3 runs 16 residues. The germline V gene encodes CDR1 KGHDR and CDR2 SFDVKD. The CDR3 is CATSDSKRGQGNEQYF. CDR3 DNA: TGTGCCACCAGTGACTCAAAACGGGGGCAGGGCAACGAGCAGTACTTC.

At least ten counts were recorded for this clonotype. The rearrangement joins TRBV9 to TRBJ2-7, with 8 bases that match TRBD2. The CDR3 contains 15 residues. V trimming: 1 base; J trimming: 5 bases; junction bases outside the gene matches: 8. Germline lookup yields CDR1 SGDLS and CDR2 YYNGEE. The CDR3: CASSVSGRVPDEQYF. CDR3 in DNA: TGTGCCAGCAGCGTAAGCGGGAGAGTCCCCGACGAGCAGTACTTC.

The V call is TRBV19, the J call TRBJ2-7; 10 positions agree with TRBD1. V gave up 5 bases and J gave up 2 bases; unmatched junction bases: 6. This CDR3 comprises 15 residues. Per the germline V gene, CDR1 is LNHDA and CDR2 is SQIVND (reference sequence). The CDR3 is CASSVGTGDAYEQYF. The CDR3 nucleotides read TGTGCCAGTAGTGTGGGGACAGGGGACGCCTACGAGCAGTACTTC.

The chain links TRBV9 to TRBJ2-2, with D possibly TRBD1 on 6 matching bases. The germline CDR1 and CDR2 sequences are SGDLS and YYNGEE. CDR3 length equals 13 residues. Deletions cut 6 bases from V and 6 bases from J, with 12 bases between. As DNA, the CDR3 is TGTGCCAGCATACAGGGATCGGCCGGGGAGCTGTTTTTT. Its protein is CASIQGSAGELFF.

J is TRBJ2-3 and V is TRBV7-9, with TRBD1 identical over 7 bases. V trimming: 3 bases; J trimming: 4 bases; junction bases outside the gene matches: 7. The CDR3 extends over 15 amino acids. The germline gives CDR1 SEHNR, CDR2 FQNEAQ (reference sequence). DNA for the CDR3: TGTGCCAGCAGCTTCAGACAGGGATCAGCAGATACGCAGTATTTT. Encoded protein: CASSFRQGSADTQYF.

The chain has TRBV10-1 and TRBJ1-1; the D is unclear. Trimming cost V 8 bases and J 5 bases, with 15 bases left between them. The CDR3 has 13 residues. Per the germline V gene, CDR1 is WNHNN and CDR2 is SYGVQD (reference sequence). The CDR3 coding sequence is TGCGCCAGCCTACGGCGGGCGGGTACTGAAGCTTTCTTT. Protein sequence: CASLRRAGTEAFF.

The CDR3 loop is CASSLDWRGAELFF. The CDR3 region has the DNA TGTGCCAGCAGCTTAGATTGGCGGGGGGCGGAGCTGTTTTTT. The chain couples TRBV7-6 to TRBJ2-2; 8 bases align to TRBD2. Germline values: CDR1 SGHVS, CDR2 FNYEAQ. The CDR3 spans 14 residues. V trimming: 1 base; J trimming: 10 bases; junction bases outside the gene matches: 5. Complete variable domain (other parts from reference TRBV7-6 and TRBJ2-2): GAGVSQSPRYKVTKRGQDVALRCDPISGHVSLYWYRQALGQGPEFLTYFNYEAQQDKSGLPNDRFSAERPEGSISTLTIQRTEQRDSAMYRCASSLDWRGAELFFGEGSRLTVL.

The chain links TRBV24-1 to TRBJ1-5, with D possibly being TRBD1 (5 bases). CDR1 KGHDR and CDR2 SFDVKD come from the germline V gene. The germline V and J ends were trimmed by 4 bases and 0 bases, with 9 bases remaining between them. The CDR3 has 15 amino acids. CDR3 nucleotides: TGTGCCACCAGTGAAGCAGGGACTAGCAATCAGCCCCAGCATTTT. It encodes CATSEAGTSNQPQHF.

The rearrangement links TRBV14 to TRBJ1-2, with D maybe TRBD1 (6 bases). CDR3 size: 15 residues. V was pared by 3 bases and J by 4 bases, with 15 bases between. CDR1 is SGHDN, CDR2 FVKESK, per germline. CDR3 protein: CASSQDSMVGYGYTF. The CDR3 DNA reads as TGTGCCAGCAGCCAGGACAGTATGGTGGGCTATGGCTACACCTTC.

This chain joins TRBV10-2 and TRBJ2-7; the D gene is possibly TRBD1 (6 bases). This CDR3 comprises 15 residues. With 3 bases removed from V and 3 bases from J, the gap between germline ends came to 15 bases. Germline CDR1 WSHSY, CDR2 SAAADI. CDR3 residues: CASSEWETGDYEQYF. The CDR3 nucleotides are TGCGCCAGCAGTGAATGGGAGACAGGAGACTACGAGCAGTACTTC.

This clonotype turned up a few times. J is TRBJ2-1 and V is TRBV24-1, with no clear D. The V gene lost 9 bases and the J gene lost 12 bases, with 14 bases spanning the gap. The germline gives CDR1 KGHDR, CDR2 SFDVKD. The CDR3 has 11 residues. The CDR3, as DNA: TGTGCCACCTCCCAGGAAAGTGTGCAGTTCTTC. Protein product: CATSQESVQFF.

V is TRBV29-1 and J is TRBJ2-3; D call uncertain. CDR3 length: 13 amino acids. Germline V CDR1 and CDR2: SQVTM, ANQGSEA. V gave up 4 bases and J gave up 2 bases, with 10 bases separating them. CDR3 in DNA: TGCAGCGTTGGCGCCAGGCTCACAGATACGCAGTATTTT. Protein sequence: CSVGARLTDTQYF.

V usage is TRBV7-8 and J usage is TRBJ1-2, with TRBD1 matching over 9 bases. V dropped 7 bases and J dropped 3; count of bases not matched to a gene: 6. The CDR3 runs to 14 residues. CDR1 SGHVS and CDR2 FQNEAQ come from the germline V gene. The CDR3 DNA is TGTGCCAGCATCGGGGGACAGGGCTACTATGGCTACACCTTC. Translated, it gives CASIGGQGYYGYTF.

This chain uses TRBV24-1 with TRBJ2-2, with TRBD1 identical over 9 bases. Trimming took 4 bases from V and 1 from J; bases not matched to a gene: 6. The CDR3 has 17 amino acids. Germline loops: CDR1 KGHDR, CDR2 SFDVKD. CDR3 DNA sequence: TGTGCCACCAGTGAGTCGCCGGGACAGGGGAACACCGGGGAGCTGTTTTTT. The encoded protein is CATSESPGQGNTGELFF.

This clonotype was seen more than once but under ten times. The rearrangement uses TRBV7-9 and TRBJ2-3; the match to TRBD1 covers 8 bases. Trimming cost V 2 bases and J 3 bases; bases outside gene matches: 4. Looked up from germline, CDR1 is SEHNR and CDR2 is FQNEAQ (reference sequence). This CDR3 is 15 amino acids long. This CDR3 is CASSLTGQGTDTQYF. The CDR3, as DNA: TGTGCCAGCAGCTTAACAGGACAGGGAACAGATACGCAGTATTTT.

This chain connects TRBV7-9 to TRBJ1-5, with 7 bases identical to TRBD1. Germline V gives CDR1 SEHNR, CDR2 FQNEAQ (reference sequence). This CDR3 spans 17 amino acids. J gave up 2 bases and V 4 bases, and 11 bases lay outside the gene matches. CDR3 nucleotides: TGTGCCAGCAGCTCCACCCGACAGGGTAAGGGCAATCAGCCCCAGCATTTT. The encoded protein is CASSSTRQGKGNQPQHF.

The chain couples TRBV9 to TRBJ2-3; TRBD2 might be the D (6 bases). Germline V lookup: CDR1 SGDLS, CDR2 YYNGEE. This CDR3 has 13 residues. V was trimmed by 4 bases and J by 8 bases, leaving 14 bases between them. The CDR3 coding sequence is TGTGCCAGCAGCTTAGTCGGGGGTGGTACGCAGTATTTT. Encoded protein: CASSLVGGGTQYF.